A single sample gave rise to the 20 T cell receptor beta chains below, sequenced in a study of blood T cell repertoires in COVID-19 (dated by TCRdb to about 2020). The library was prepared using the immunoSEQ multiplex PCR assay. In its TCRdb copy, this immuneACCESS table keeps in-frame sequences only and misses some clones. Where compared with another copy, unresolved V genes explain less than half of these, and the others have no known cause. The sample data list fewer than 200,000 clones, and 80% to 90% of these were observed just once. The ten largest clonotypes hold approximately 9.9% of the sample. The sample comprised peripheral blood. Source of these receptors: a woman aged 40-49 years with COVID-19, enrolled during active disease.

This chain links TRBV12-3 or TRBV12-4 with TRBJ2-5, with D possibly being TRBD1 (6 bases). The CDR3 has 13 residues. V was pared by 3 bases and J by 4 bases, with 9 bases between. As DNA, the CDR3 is TGTGCCAGCAGTTTGGTCAGGGGAGAGACCCAGTACTTC. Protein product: CASSLVRGETQYF.

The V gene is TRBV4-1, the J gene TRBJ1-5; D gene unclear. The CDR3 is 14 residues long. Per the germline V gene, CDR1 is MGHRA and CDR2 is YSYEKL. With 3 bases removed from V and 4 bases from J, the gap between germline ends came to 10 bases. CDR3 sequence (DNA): TGCGCCAGCAGCCATCCGGTTAGAAATCAGCCCCAGCATTTT. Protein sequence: CASSHPVRNQPQHF.

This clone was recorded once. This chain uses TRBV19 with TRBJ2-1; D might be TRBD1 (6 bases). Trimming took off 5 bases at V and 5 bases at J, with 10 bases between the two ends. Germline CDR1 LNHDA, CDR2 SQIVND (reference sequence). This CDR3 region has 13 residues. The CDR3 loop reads CASSLRQDNEQFF. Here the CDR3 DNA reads TGTGCCAGTAGTCTCCGACAGGACAATGAGCAGTTCTTC. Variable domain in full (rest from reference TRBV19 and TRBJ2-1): DGGITQSPKYLFRKEGQNVTLSCEQNLNHDAMYWYRQDPGQGLRLIYYSQIVNDFQKGDIAEGYSVSREKKESFPLTVTSAQKNPTAFYLCASSLRQDNEQFFGPGTRLTVL.

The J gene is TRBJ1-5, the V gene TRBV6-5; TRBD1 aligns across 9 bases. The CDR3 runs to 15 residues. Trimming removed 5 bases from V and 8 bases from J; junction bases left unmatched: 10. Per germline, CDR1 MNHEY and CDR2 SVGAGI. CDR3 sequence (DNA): TGTGCCAGCAGTCCTTGGACAGGGGAGGGTGAGCCCCAGCATTTT. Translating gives CASSPWTGEGEPQHF.

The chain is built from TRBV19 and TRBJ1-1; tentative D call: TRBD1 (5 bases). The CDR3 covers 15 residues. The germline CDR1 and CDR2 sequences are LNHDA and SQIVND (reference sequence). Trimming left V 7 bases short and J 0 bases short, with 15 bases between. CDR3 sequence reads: CASTLTGQLNTEAFF. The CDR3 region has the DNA TGTGCCAGTACCCTAACTGGACAACTGAACACTGAAGCTTTCTTT.

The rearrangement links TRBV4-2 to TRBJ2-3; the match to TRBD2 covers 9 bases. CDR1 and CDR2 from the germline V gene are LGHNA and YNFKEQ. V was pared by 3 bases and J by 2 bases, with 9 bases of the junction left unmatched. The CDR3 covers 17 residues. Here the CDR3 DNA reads TGTGCCAGCAGCCAGAGCAATAGCGGGGGCCCCACAGATACGCAGTATTTT. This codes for CASSQSNSGGPTDTQYF.

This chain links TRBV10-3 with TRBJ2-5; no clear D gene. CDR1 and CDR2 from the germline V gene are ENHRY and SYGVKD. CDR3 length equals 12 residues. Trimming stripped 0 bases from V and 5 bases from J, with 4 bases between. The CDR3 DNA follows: TGTGCCATCAGTGAGTCCGGGGAGACCCAGTACTTC. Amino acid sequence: CAISESGETQYF.

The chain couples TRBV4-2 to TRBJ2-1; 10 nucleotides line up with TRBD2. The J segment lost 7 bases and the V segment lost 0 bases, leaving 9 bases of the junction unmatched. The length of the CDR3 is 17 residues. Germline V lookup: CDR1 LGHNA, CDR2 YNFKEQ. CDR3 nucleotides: TGTGCCAGCAGCCAAGAGTCTAGCGGGAGTCTGGTAAATGAGCAGTTCTTC. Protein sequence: CASSQESSGSLVNEQFF.

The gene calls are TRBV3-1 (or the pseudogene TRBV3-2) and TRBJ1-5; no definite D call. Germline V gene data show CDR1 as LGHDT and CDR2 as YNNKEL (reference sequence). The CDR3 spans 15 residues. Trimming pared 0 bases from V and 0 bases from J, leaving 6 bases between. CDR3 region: CASSQDNYSNQPQHF. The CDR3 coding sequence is TGTGCCAGCAGCCAAGATAATTATAGCAATCAGCCCCAGCATTTT.

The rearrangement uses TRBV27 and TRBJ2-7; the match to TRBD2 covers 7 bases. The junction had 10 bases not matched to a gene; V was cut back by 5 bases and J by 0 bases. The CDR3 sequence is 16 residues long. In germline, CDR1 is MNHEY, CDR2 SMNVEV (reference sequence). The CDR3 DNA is TGTGCCAGCAGTCCCGCCTTGGGGGGGTCCTCCTACGAGCAGTACTTC. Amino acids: CASSPALGGSSYEQYF.

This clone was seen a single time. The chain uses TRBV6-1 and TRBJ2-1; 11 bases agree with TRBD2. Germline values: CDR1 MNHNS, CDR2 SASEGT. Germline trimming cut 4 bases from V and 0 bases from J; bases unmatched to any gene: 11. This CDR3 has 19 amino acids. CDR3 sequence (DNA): TGTGCCAGCAGTGCCCTAGCGGGGGGTCAAAAAATCTCCTACAATGAGCAGTTCTTC. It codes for CASSALAGGQKISYNEQFF.

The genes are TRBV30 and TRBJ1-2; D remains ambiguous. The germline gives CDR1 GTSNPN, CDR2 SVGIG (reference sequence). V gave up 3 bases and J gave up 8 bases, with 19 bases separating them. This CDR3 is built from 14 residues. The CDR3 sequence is CAWSPGSQGLGYTF. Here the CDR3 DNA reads TGTGCCTGGAGCCCGGGGAGTCAAGGGTTGGGCTACACCTTC.

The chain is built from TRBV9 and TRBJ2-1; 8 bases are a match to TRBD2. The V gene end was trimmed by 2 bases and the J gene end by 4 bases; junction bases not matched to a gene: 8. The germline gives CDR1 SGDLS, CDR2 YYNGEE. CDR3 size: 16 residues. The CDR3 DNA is TGTGCCAGCAGCGTCCACGGGGGGGGCCGATACAATGAGCAGTTCTTC. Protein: CASSVHGGGRYNEQFF. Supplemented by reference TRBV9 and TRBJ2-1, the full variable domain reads DSGVTQTPKHLITATGQRVTLRCSPRSGDLSVYWYQQSLDQGLQFLIQYYNGEERAKGNILERFSAQQFPDLHSELNLSSLELGDSALYFCASSVHGGGRYNEQFFGPGTRLTVL.

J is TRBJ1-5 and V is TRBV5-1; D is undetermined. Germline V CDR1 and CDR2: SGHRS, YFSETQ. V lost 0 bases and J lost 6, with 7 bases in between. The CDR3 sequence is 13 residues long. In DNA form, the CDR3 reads TGCGCCAGCAGCTTGGGGGCGGGTCAGCCCCAGCATTTT. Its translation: CASSLGAGQPQHF.

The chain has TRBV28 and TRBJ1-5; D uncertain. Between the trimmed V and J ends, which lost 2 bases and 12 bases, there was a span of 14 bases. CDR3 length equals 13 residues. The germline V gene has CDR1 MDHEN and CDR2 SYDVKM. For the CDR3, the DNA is TGTGCCAGCAGTTTACCCACTAGCGGCCTCCAGCATTTT. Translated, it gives CASSLPTSGLQHF. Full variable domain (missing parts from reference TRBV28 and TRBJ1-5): DVKVTQSSRYLVKRTGEKVFLECVQDMDHENMFWYRQDPGLGLRLIYFSYDVKMKEKGDIPEGYSVSREKKERFSLILESASTNQTSMYLCASSLPTSGLQHFGDGTRLSIL.

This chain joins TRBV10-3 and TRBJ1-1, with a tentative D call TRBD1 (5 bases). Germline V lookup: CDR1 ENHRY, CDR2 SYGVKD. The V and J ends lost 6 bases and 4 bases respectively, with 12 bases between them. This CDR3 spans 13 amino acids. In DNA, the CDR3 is TGTGCCATCAGCGGTTCCGGGGGCACTGAAGCTTTCTTT. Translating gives CAISGSGGTEAFF.

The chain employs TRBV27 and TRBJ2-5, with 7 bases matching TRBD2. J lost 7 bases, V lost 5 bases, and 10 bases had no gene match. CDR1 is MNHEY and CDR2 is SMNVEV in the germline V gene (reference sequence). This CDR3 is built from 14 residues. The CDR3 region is CASSRSGARATQYF. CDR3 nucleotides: TGTGCCAGCAGTCGAAGCGGGGCTCGAGCGACCCAGTACTTC.

CDR3 protein: CASSLDGLAGGDPRTDTQYF. The DNA for the CDR3 is TGTGCCAGCAGCTTGGACGGGCTAGCGGGGGGGGACCCTCGCACAGATACGCAGTATTTT. The V and J genes are TRBV5-5 and TRBJ2-3; 12 bases line up with TRBD2. J gave up 1 base and V 0 bases, and 12 bases lay outside the gene matches. CDR1 is SGHKS, CDR2 YYEKEE, per germline (reference sequence). This CDR3 spans 20 amino acids.

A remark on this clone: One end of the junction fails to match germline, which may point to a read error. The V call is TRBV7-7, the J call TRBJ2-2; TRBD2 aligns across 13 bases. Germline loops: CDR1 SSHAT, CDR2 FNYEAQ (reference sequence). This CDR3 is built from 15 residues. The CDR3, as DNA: TGTGCTAGCAGCGGGGGACTAGCGGGGACCGGGGAGCTGTTTTTT. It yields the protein CASSGGLAGTGELFF.

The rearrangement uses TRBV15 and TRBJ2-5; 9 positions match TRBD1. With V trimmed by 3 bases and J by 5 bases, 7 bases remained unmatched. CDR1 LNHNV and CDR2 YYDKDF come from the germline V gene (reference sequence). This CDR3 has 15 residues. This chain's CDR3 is CATSRRTGAGETQYF. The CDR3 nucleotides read TGTGCCACCAGCAGGAGGACAGGGGCGGGCGAGACCCAGTACTTC.